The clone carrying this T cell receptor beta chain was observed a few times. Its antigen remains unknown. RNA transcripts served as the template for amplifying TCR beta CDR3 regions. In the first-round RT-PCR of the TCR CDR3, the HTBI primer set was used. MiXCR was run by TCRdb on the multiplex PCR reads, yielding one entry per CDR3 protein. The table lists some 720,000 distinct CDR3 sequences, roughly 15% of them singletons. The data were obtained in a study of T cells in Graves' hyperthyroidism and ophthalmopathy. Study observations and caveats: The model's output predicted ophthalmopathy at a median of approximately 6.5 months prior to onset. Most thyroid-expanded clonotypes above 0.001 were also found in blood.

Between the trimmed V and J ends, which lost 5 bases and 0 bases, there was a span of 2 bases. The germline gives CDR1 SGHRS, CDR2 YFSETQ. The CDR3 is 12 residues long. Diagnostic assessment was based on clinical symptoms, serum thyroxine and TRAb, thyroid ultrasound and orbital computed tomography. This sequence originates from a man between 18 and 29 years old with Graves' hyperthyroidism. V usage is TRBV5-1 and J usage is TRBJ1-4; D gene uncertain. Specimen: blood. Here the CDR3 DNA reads TGCGCCAGCAGGGCAACTAATGAAAAACTGTTTTTT. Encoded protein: CASRATNEKLFF.